This T cell receptor beta chain was identified in a study of response to subunit inactivated influenza vaccine (dated by TCRdb to between 2018 and 2020). For context, the study as a whole: Deep quantitative T cell receptor repertoire profiling was used in the study to track responses to a trivalent subunit inactivated influenza vaccine. The study at large found these results: According to the authors, only a limited number of new T cells may be recruited by each seasonal influenza vaccination.

Trimming removed 2 bases from V and 0 bases from J; the gene matches leave 3 bases unexplained. The germline V gene sets CDR1 to SGHRS and CDR2 to YFSETQ. The CDR3 region is 16 residues in length, termini included. Only the CDR3 portion is preserved as DNA: 48 bases, with reading frame beginning at the first base. The library was made by RT-PCR. The sequencer was an Illumina HiSeq 2500. Starting from the raw public reads, TCRdb applied fastp trimming at Q25, assembled clones with MiXCR and retained in-frame beta chains. Rows with one shared CDR3 protein collapse into an entry with the most common genes and DNA. This sample comprises about 480,000 distinct CDR3 sequences, under 15% of them detected only once. The ten largest make up roughly 14% of the sample. The time point label, as the study defines it: 45 to 50 days after influenza vaccine administration. Points on this clonotype: The specificity of this receptor is unknown. A much larger clone sits a single nucleotide away, making a read error possible. No conserved phenylalanine or tryptophan ends this CDR3, so it is likely a read error.

This sample comprised PBMCs from blood, obtained 45 days after vaccination. The receptor was derived from a man aged 45-65 years who received an inactivated influenza vaccine. Donor details come from another sample of the same person, matched by shared clones. The chain was built from TRBV5-1 and TRBJ2-4, and 9 junctional nucleotides match TRBD1. The CDR3 region reads CASSFGTGLAKNIQYL. The nucleotides read TGCGCCAGCAGCTTCGGGACAGGGCTAGCCAAAAACATTCAGTACCTC.